These T cell receptor beta chains were read from a single sample in a study of control samples from healthy donors and cancer patients. The method was immunoSEQ multiplex PCR; TCRdb's version includes in-frame clones alone and lacks a portion of them. The repertoire holds 120,000 or so clones, roughly nine tenths seen once, with around 1.7% in the top ten. Sample: blood. These TCRs come from a man between 18 and 29 years old in good health. Each CDR3 is given with its conserved first and last residue. Size is stated for part of the rows, as once, few or many counts, or as a class when the clone is expanded.

>TRBV9|TRBJ1-4|-
CASSVGGTGNEKLFF
>TRBV10-1|TRBJ2-7|-
CASSERGLALYEQYF
>TRBV27|TRBJ1-1|-
CASRGWSNTEAFF
>TRBV7-3|TRBJ2-5|once
CASSETGIRQETQYF
>TRBV9|TRBJ1-2|few
CASSVVGGLDGYTF
>TRBV28|TRBJ1-5|-
CASSLPGLSGNSNQPQHF
>TRBV7-9|TRBJ1-2|-
CASSLNGYTF
>TRBV7-9|TRBJ2-7|-
CASRSRDFSYEQYF
>TRBV7-2|TRBJ2-7|medium-sized
CASSLKSGLAELYF
>TRBV9|TRBJ2-1|-
CASSVTWQSYNEQFF
>TRBV11-3|TRBJ2-1|-
CASSPTFGGNNEQFF
>TRBV9|TRBJ2-6|-
CASEGAGANVLTF
>TRBV9|TRBJ2-6|-
CARSVGGGTGANVLTF
>TRBV7-9|TRBJ1-6|-
CASSSHRDAGPPLHF
>TRBV28|TRBJ1-2|-
CASRLQGNYGYTF
>TRBV12-3/TRBV12-4|TRBJ2-1|-
CASNIQNNEQFF
>TRBV15|TRBJ1-3|once
CATKGQPSSGNTIYF